In its sample, the clone carrying this T cell receptor beta chain was seen many times. No antigen is known for it. V was cut by 4 bases and J by 1 base, with 10 bases left in between. Germline values: CDR1 LNHDA, CDR2 SQIVND (reference sequence). The length of the CDR3 is 14 residues. The sample is drawn from a study of identical twins. Study-wide results and limits: The more abundant beta clonotypes in cord blood had fewer insertions, and memory repertoires did not show this.

A universal primer site arose from template switching, and cDNA bore unique molecular identifiers. Via MiXCR, TCRdb re-called the 5' RACE reads, giving one row per CDR3 protein. The sample carries a few hundred thousand distinct CDR3 sequences, approximately 17% recorded once. The specimen sequenced was naive T cells sorted from blood. This clonotype originated in a man aged 50 to 60 in good health. This sequence joins TRBV19 and TRBJ1-1; D perhaps matches TRBD1 (6 bases). CDR3 nucleotide sequence: TGTGCCAGTAGTAACAGGGAGAGGAACACTGAAGCTTTCTTT. Translating gives CASSNRERNTEAFF.